Each of the 16 T cell receptor beta chains below was sequenced from the same sample in a study of blood T cell repertoires in COVID-19. Method: immunoSEQ multiplex PCR; TCRdb's copy keeps in-frame clones and lacks some. The sample lists over 120,000 clones, 80% to 90% occurring once. The specimen was peripheral blood. All receptors derive from a woman aged 50 to 65 with acute or convalescent COVID-19.

The J gene is TRBJ2-1, the V gene TRBV19; 7 positions agree with TRBD1. Germline V CDR1 and CDR2: LNHDA, SQIVND (reference sequence). V gave up 6 bases and J gave up 8 bases; unmatched junction bases: 7. The CDR3 consists of 13 residues. The CDR3 spells CASSLTGADEQFF. In nucleotides, the CDR3 is TGTGCCAGTAGCCTCACAGGGGCCGATGAGCAGTTCTTC. Complete variable domain (other parts from reference TRBV19 and TRBJ2-1): DGGITQSPKYLFRKEGQNVTLSCEQNLNHDAMYWYRQDPGQGLRLIYYSQIVNDFQKGDIAEGYSVSREKKESFPLTVTSAQKNPTAFYLCASSLTGADEQFFGPGTRLTVL.

V usage is TRBV19 and J usage is TRBJ1-4, with D perhaps TRBD1 (5 bases). Germline lookup yields CDR1 LNHDA and CDR2 SQIVND (reference sequence). The V gene lost 0 bases and the J gene lost 15 bases, with 14 bases spanning the gap. This CDR3 is built from 13 residues. CDR3 coding DNA: TGTGCCAGTAGTATAGATCTGCCGGGGGTGGTGTTTTTT. It codes for CASSIDLPGVVFF.

The rearrangement links TRBV28 to TRBJ1-2; 8 bases fit TRBD1. CDR1 and CDR2 (germline): MDHEN, SYDVKM. J gave up 5 bases and V 5 bases, and 7 bases lay outside the gene matches. The CDR3 totals 14 residues. CDR3 protein: CASSDRGAGYGYTF. The DNA for the CDR3 is TGTGCCAGCAGTGACAGGGGTGCGGGGTATGGCTACACCTTC.

This clone was detected only a few times. J is TRBJ2-1 and V is TRBV7-9; D is possibly TRBD1 (5 bases). Trimming stripped 8 bases from V and 9 bases from J, with 11 bases between. The CDR3 is 11 residues long. CDR1 and CDR2 (germline): SEHNR, FQNEAQ (reference sequence). This CDR3 is CASAGSGEQFF. Here the CDR3 DNA reads TGTGCCAGCGCAGGGTCGGGTGAGCAGTTCTTC.

The count of this clone is one. V and J are TRBV7-9 and TRBJ1-1; D perhaps matches TRBD1 (6 bases). This CDR3 spans 14 amino acids. V lost 4 bases and J 3 bases, leaving 12 bases between the germline ends. Germline CDR1 SEHNR, CDR2 FQNEAQ (reference sequence). The CDR3 is CASSSQGTDTEAFF. The CDR3 DNA sequence: TGTGCCAGCAGCTCACAGGGAACGGACACTGAAGCTTTCTTT.

This clone was observed a few times. The genes are TRBV7-9 and TRBJ1-6; D is undetermined. From germline, CDR1 is SEHNR and CDR2 FQNEAQ (reference sequence). The V gene lost 3 bases and the J gene lost 5 bases, with 8 bases spanning the gap. This CDR3 comprises 14 residues. This chain's CDR3 is CASSFQYDNSPLHF. The DNA of the CDR3 is TGTGCCAGCAGCTTTCAGTATGATAATTCACCCCTCCACTTT. The full variable domain, rest sourced from reference TRBV7-9 and TRBJ1-6, is DTGVSQNPRHKITKRGQNVTFRCDPISEHNRLYWYRQTLGQGPEFLTYFQNEAQLEKSRLLSDRFSAERPKGSFSTLEIQRTEQGDSAMYLCASSFQYDNSPLHFGNGTRLTVT.

The rearrangement uses TRBV9 and TRBJ2-1; D may be TRBD2 (6 bases). The CDR3 has 15 residues. Germline V gives CDR1 SGDLS, CDR2 YYNGEE. Trimming took off 6 bases at V and 6 bases at J, with 19 bases between the two ends. In nucleotides, the CDR3 is TGTGCCAGCACCCTCTCGGGACTTACTCCCAATGAGCAGTTCTTC. It translates to CASTLSGLTPNEQFF.

The chain combines TRBV3-1 (or the pseudogene TRBV3-2) with TRBJ1-1; 8 bases are shared with TRBD1. Germline values: CDR1 LGHDT, CDR2 YNNKEL (reference sequence). The length of the CDR3 is 13 residues. Trimming at V came to 4 bases and at J to 4 bases, leaving 2 bases not matched to a gene. The CDR3 sequence: CASSLTGGTEAFF. The DNA for the CDR3 is TGTGCCAGCAGCCTAACAGGGGGCACTGAAGCTTTCTTT.

In the case of this clone: The same CDR3 arises from other DNA sequences in this sample as well. The rearrangement joins TRBV7-9 to TRBJ2-7; perhaps TRBD1 as D (5 bases). CDR1 is SEHNR and CDR2 is FQNEAQ in the germline V gene (reference sequence). This CDR3 has 12 residues. With 3 bases removed from V and 5 bases from J, the gap between germline ends came to 8 bases. DNA of the CDR3: TGTGCCAGCAGCTTTACAGGAAACGAGCAGTACTTC. This gives the protein CASSFTGNEQYF.

The chain links TRBV6-5 to TRBJ2-6; D ambiguous. Germline V gives CDR1 MNHEY, CDR2 SVGAGI. There are 15 residues in the CDR3. Trimming cost V 2 bases and J 0 bases, with 5 bases left between them. The CDR3 protein is CASSYRSSGANVLTF. CDR3 sequence (DNA): TGTGCCAGCAGTTACCGCAGCTCTGGGGCCAACGTCCTGACTTTC.

CDR3 sequence (DNA): TGCAGCGTTGGACAGGGATATGCAACTAATGAAAAACTGTTTTTT. It is translated as CSVGQGYATNEKLFF. The chain has TRBV29-1 and TRBJ1-4, with 7 bases matching TRBD1. The CDR3 length is 15 residues. Germline lookup yields CDR1 SQVTM and CDR2 ANQGSEA. V shed 4 bases, J shed 0 bases, and the junction held 5 bases outside the gene matches. Together with reference TRBV29-1 and TRBJ1-4, the CDR3 gives the full variable domain: SAVISQKPSRDICQRGTSLTIQCQVDSQVTMMFWYRQQPGQSLTLIATANQGSEATYESGFVIDKFPISRPNLTFSTLTVSNMSPEDSSIYLCSVGQGYATNEKLFFGSGTQLSVL.

J is TRBJ1-3 and V is TRBV6-1; D may be TRBD1 (6 bases). Germline lookup yields CDR1 MNHNS and CDR2 SASEGT. Trimming cost V 3 bases and J 3 bases, with 15 bases left between them. CDR3 length: 16 residues. The CDR3 coding sequence is TGTGCCAGCAGTGAGCTATCAGGGGTAGTTGGAAACACCATATATTTT. This translates into CASSELSGVVGNTIYF.

The rearrangement links TRBV19 to TRBJ1-5, with a possible D match to TRBD1 (5 bases). The CDR3 consists of 14 residues. V gave up 4 bases and J gave up 5 bases, with 12 bases separating them. Germline CDR1 LNHDA, CDR2 SQIVND (reference sequence). CDR3 protein: CASSRQGGDQPQHF. The DNA of the CDR3 is TGTGCCAGTAGTAGGCAGGGCGGGGATCAGCCCCAGCATTTT.

The DNA of the CDR3 is TGTGCCAGTAGTATAGTTCCAGGCGGCAATCAGCCCCAGCATTTT. Amino acid sequence: CASSIVPGGNQPQHF. The chain has TRBV19 and TRBJ1-5; D is unclear. Germline loops: CDR1 LNHDA, CDR2 SQIVND (reference sequence). This CDR3 has 15 amino acids. The V end lost 1 base, the J end lost 2 bases, and 9 bases lay between the germline ends. The full variable domain, with the rest looked up from reference TRBV19 and TRBJ1-5, is DGGITQSPKYLFRKEGQNVTLSCEQNLNHDAMYWYRQDPGQGLRLIYYSQIVNDFQKGDIAEGYSVSREKKESFPLTVTSAQKNPTAFYLCASSIVPGGNQPQHFGDGTRLSIL.

CDR3 sequence reads: CASSQGKGVNTEAFF. The CDR3 DNA reads TGTGCCAGCAGCCAAGGGAAAGGAGTGAACACTGAAGCTTTCTTT. The chain links TRBV3-1 (or the pseudogene TRBV3-2) to TRBJ1-1; D uncertain. The germline V gene has CDR1 LGHDT and CDR2 YNNKEL (reference sequence). V lost 1 base, J lost 0 bases, and 9 bases lay in between. The length of the CDR3 is 15 residues.

V gene TRBV7-9 combines with J gene TRBJ2-4; 11 nucleotides align to TRBD1. CDR3 length: 19 residues. Germline loops: CDR1 SEHNR, CDR2 FQNEAQ (reference sequence). The J segment lost 1 base and the V segment lost 1 base, leaving 9 bases of the junction unmatched. CDR3 region: CASSLVGQGAVLAKNIQYF. The CDR3 bases are TGTGCCAGCAGCTTAGTCGGACAGGGGGCGGTCTTGGCCAAAAACATTCAGTACTTC.